These T cell receptor beta chains were read from a single sample in a study of blood T cell repertoires in COVID-19. TCRdb's table, derived via immunoSEQ multiplex PCR, lists solely in-frame clones and lacks some. The table includes roughly 250,000 clones, roughly 88% detected once. The sample comprised PBMCs or T cells enriched from blood (not recorded which). The receptors shown here come from a woman between 40 and 50 years old with acute COVID-19. The CDR3 runs from the conserved cysteine through the conserved F or W. The order of the fields is clone size, D gene, J gene, V gene, CDR3 protein, CDR3 DNA. D genes are given only for firm matches. Clone size, where shown, is once, few, many, or a class for clones that have expanded.

>.|.|TRBJ1-2|TRBV19
CASSITGQGGPDGYTF
TGTGCCAGTAGTATAACGGGTCAAGGAGGGCCCGATGGCTACACCTTC
>.|TRBD1|TRBJ1-1|TRBV28
CASRTYRGYAEAFF
TGTGCCAGCAGGACGTACAGGGGATATGCTGAAGCTTTCTTT
>.|.|TRBJ2-5|TRBV7-2
CASSLVGAGGQETQYF
TGTGCCAGCAGCTTAGTAGGGGCAGGGGGGCAAGAGACCCAGTACTTC
>.|.|TRBJ2-5|TRBV5-5
CASSWTDQETQYF
TGTGCCAGCAGCTGGACAGACCAAGAGACCCAGTACTTC
>.|TRBD1|TRBJ2-7|TRBV6-1
CASSESGTGIVYEQYF
TGTGCCAGCAGTGAGAGTGGGACAGGAATAGTCTACGAGCAGTACTTC
>few|.|TRBJ2-6|TRBV7-9
CASSRTNSGANVLTF
TGTGCCAGCAGTCGAACAAACTCTGGGGCCAACGTCCTGACTTTC
>.|.|TRBJ1-2|TRBV25-1
CASSEAGRQNYGYTF
TGTGCCAGCAGTGAAGCCGGGCGACAGAACTATGGCTACACCTTC
>.|TRBD1|TRBJ2-1|TRBV5-4
CASSLSDREQFF
TGTGCCAGCAGCTTATCGGACAGGGAGCAGTTCTTC
>.|TRBD2|TRBJ2-1|TRBV9
CASSSLGLAGGNEQFF
TGTGCCAGCAGCTCCCTTGGGCTAGCGGGCGGCAATGAGCAGTTCTTC
>.|.|TRBJ1-2|TRBV28
CASSLKRGSANYGYTF
TGTGCCAGCAGTTTAAAACGGGGTTCAGCTAACTATGGCTACACCTTC
>.|TRBD1|TRBJ2-3|TRBV24-1
CATSDNMPGQGGFLLASTDTQYF
TGTGCCACCAGTGACAATATGCCGGGACAGGGGGGATTCCTTCTCGCTAGCACAGATACGCAGTATTTT
>once|TRBD1|TRBJ2-1|TRBV28
CASSTPGQTYNEQFF
TGTGCCAGCAGTACGCCGGGACAGACCTACAATGAGCAGTTCTTC
>.|.|TRBJ1-2|TRBV19
CASSIVPGLRNYGYTF
TGTGCCAGTAGTATAGTGCCAGGCCTAAGAAACTATGGCTACACCTTC
>.|.|TRBJ1-2|TRBV29-1
CSVVPAAFSYGYTF
TGCAGCGTTGTACCCGCCGCGTTTAGTTATGGCTACACCTTC
>.|.|TRBJ1-1|TRBV30
CAWRMSGGKIPTEAFF
TGTGCCTGGAGAATGTCGGGGGGCAAGATCCCCACTGAAGCTTTCTTT
>.|TRBD1|TRBJ2-2|TRBV27
CASSRTGGTGELFF
TGTGCCAGCAGTCGGACAGGGGGCACCGGGGAGCTGTTTTTT
>.|TRBD1|TRBJ2-5|TRBV29-1
CSVRQGLGETQYF
TGCAGCGTTCGACAGGGTTTAGGCGAGACCCAGTACTTC
>.|.|TRBJ1-2|TRBV4-1
CASSQGRPGCSYGYTF
TGCGCCAGCAGCCAAGGCCGTCCGGGGTGTAGCTATGGCTACACCTTC
>once|TRBD1|TRBJ2-2|TRBV30
CAWTKGWTGVTGELFF
TGTGCCTGGACCAAAGGGTGGACAGGGGTCACCGGGGAGCTGTTTTTT
>.|TRBD1|TRBJ1-2|TRBV28
CASSWGQYYGYTF
TGTGCCAGCTCATGGGGACAGTACTATGGCTACACCTTC
>few|.|TRBJ2-7|TRBV21-1
CASSFPGSAPGYEQYF
TGTGCCAGCAGTTTCCCGGGGTCAGCCCCTGGGTACGAGCAGTACTTC
>.|.|TRBJ2-1|TRBV19
CASSIFLEQFF
TGTGCCAGTAGTATATTCCTAGAGCAGTTCTTC
>.|TRBD2|TRBJ2-1|TRBV5-8
CASSSDAGAGSYNEQFF
TGTGCCAGCAGCTCCGATGCGGGAGCTGGCTCCTACAATGAGCAGTTCTTC
>.|.|TRBJ2-7|TRBV2
CASRGQGYEQYF
TGTGCCAGCAGGGGCCAGGGGTACGAGCAGTACTTC
>many|TRBD1|TRBJ1-2|TRBV7-6
CASSPTTGQSGQRYTF
TGTGCCAGCAGCCCGACGACGGGACAGTCAGGTCAGCGCTACACCTTC
>.|.|TRBJ1-6|TRBV7-9
CASSDLRGRNSPLHF
TGTGCCAGCAGCGACCTTCGGGGAAGGAATTCACCCCTCCACTTT
>.|TRBD1|TRBJ1-4|TRBV11-1
CASSGRTGGSGEKLFF
TGTGCCAGCAGCGGTAGGACAGGGGGTAGCGGTGAAAAACTGTTTTTT
>.|TRBD2|TRBJ2-1|TRBV19
CASNLRGTSGYSYNEQFF
TGTGCCAGTAACTTACGGGGGACTAGCGGGTACTCCTACAATGAGCAGTTCTTC
>.|TRBD2|TRBJ2-1|TRBV7-9
CASSPKGTSGSEQFF
TGTGCCAGCAGCCCAAAGGGGACTAGCGGGAGTGAGCAGTTCTTC
>.|TRBD2|TRBJ2-1|TRBV5-1
CASSLVLAGGYNEQFF
TGCGCCAGCAGCTTGGTGCTAGCGGGAGGATACAATGAGCAGTTCTTC
>.|TRBD2|TRBJ2-2|TRBV9
CASSEGTSGVGGELFF
TGTGCCAGCAGCGAGGGGACCAGCGGGGTTGGCGGGGAGCTGTTTTTT
>.|.|TRBJ2-2|TRBV5-1
CASSGGHTGELFF
TGCGCCAGCAGCGGCGGGCACACCGGGGAGCTGTTTTTT
>.|.|TRBJ1-5|TRBV2
CASSEDVHRGQPQHF
TGTGCCAGCAGTGAAGATGTTCACCGAGGTCAGCCCCAGCATTTT
>.|.|TRBJ2-1|TRBV28
CASSLWKRSQASSYNEQFF
TGTGCCAGCAGTTTATGGAAGCGGAGTCAGGCAAGCTCCTACAATGAGCAGTTCTTC
>.|.|TRBJ1-1|TRBV20-1
CSASLRHHRRTEAFF
TGCAGTGCTAGTCTCCGACACCACCGCCGCACTGAAGCTTTCTTT
>.|TRBD2|TRBJ2-5|TRBV5-1
CASSLALADQETQYF
TGCGCCAGCAGCTTGGCGCTAGCGGACCAAGAGACCCAGTACTTC
>once|TRBD2|TRBJ2-5|TRBV9
CASSPRLAGGHQETQYF
TGTGCCAGCAGCCCCAGACTAGCGGGAGGGCATCAAGAGACCCAGTACTTC
>.|.|TRBJ2-5|TRBV15
CATSRRPGTHTAETQYF
TGTGCCACCAGCAGGAGACCCGGGACTCACACAGCGGAGACCCAGTACTTC
>.|.|TRBJ2-7|TRBV6-1
CASSERQSWRGEQYF
TGTGCCAGCAGTGAACGACAGTCCTGGAGAGGCGAGCAGTACTTC
>.|.|TRBJ1-5|TRBV28
CASTLGGAGQPQHF
TGTGCCAGCACCCTAGGGGGGGCAGGTCAGCCCCAGCATTTT
>.|.|TRBJ2-5|TRBV11-3
CASSLGSEETQYF
TGTGCCAGCAGCTTAGGTTCAGAAGAGACCCAGTACTTC
>.|.|TRBJ1-5|TRBV19
CASSMGDNNQPQHF
TGTGCCAGTAGTATGGGGGACAACAATCAGCCCCAGCATTTT
>.|TRBD1|TRBJ1-1|TRBV10-3
CAISARQGAGTEAFF
TGTGCCATCAGCGCAAGACAGGGGGCCGGCACTGAAGCTTTCTTT
>.|TRBD2|TRBJ2-1|TRBV27
CASSTSGNYNEQFF
TGTGCCAGCAGCACTAGCGGGAACTACAATGAGCAGTTCTTC
>few|.|TRBJ2-6|TRBV7-9
CASRHMGHWGIPGANVLTF
TGTGCCAGCAGACACATGGGACATTGGGGCATCCCTGGGGCCAACGTCCTGACTTTC
>.|.|TRBJ2-7|TRBV5-1
CASLLSPTIAGPYEQYF
TGCGCCAGCCTCCTTAGTCCCACCATAGCAGGGCCCTACGAGCAGTACTTC
>.|TRBD1|TRBJ2-5|TRBV7-8
CASSARTGGRETQYF
TGTGCCAGCAGCGCGCGGACAGGGGGCCGGGAGACCCAGTACTTC
>few|TRBD1|TRBJ1-3|TRBV30
CAWSRVGQPFEGNTIYF
TGTGCCTGGAGTAGGGTGGGACAGCCTTTTGAGGGAAACACCATATATTTT
>.|TRBD1|TRBJ1-6|TRBV27
CASRDRGNSPLHF
TGTGCCAGCAGGGACAGGGGGAATTCACCCCTCCACTTT
>.|.|TRBJ1-2|TRBV6-1
CASSENRDYGYTF
TGTGCCAGCAGTGAAAACAGGGACTATGGCTACACCTTC
>.|TRBD1|TRBJ2-7|TRBV28
CASSTTGTGTYEQYF
TGTGCCAGCAGTACCACCGGGACAGGGACTTACGAGCAGTACTTC
>.|TRBD2|TRBJ2-7|TRBV9
CASSPTSGTSSYEQYF
TGTGCCAGCAGTCCGACTAGCGGGACTAGCTCCTACGAGCAGTACTTC
>.|TRBD1|TRBJ1-4|TRBV11-2
CASSLSGQGDEKLFF
TGTGCCAGCAGCTTGTCGGGACAGGGGGACGAAAAACTGTTTTTT
>.|.|TRBJ1-4|TRBV5-1
CASSLGLTGTNEKLFF
TGCGCCAGCAGCTTGGGTCTGACAGGAACAAATGAAAAACTGTTTTTT
>.|TRBD1|TRBJ1-1|TRBV27
CASSPQGGGTEAFF
TGTGCCAGCAGTCCACAGGGGGGGGGCACTGAAGCTTTCTTT